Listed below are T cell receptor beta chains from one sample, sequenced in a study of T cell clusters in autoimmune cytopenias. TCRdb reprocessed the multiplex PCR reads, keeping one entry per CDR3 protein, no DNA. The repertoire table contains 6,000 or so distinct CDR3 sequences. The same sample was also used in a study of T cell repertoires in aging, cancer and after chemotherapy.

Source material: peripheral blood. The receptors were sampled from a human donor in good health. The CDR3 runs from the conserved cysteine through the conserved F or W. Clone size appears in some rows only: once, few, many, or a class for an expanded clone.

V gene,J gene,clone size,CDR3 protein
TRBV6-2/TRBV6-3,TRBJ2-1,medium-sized,CASSYGLNAYSYNEQFF
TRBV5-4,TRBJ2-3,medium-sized,CASSLDGASTDTQYF
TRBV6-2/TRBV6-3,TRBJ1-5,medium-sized,CASSPGQGGQPQHF
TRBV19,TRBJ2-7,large,CASSPDRDRSYEQYF
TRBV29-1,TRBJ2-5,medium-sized,CSHGGGAHEETQYF
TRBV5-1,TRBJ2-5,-,CASSFSAGVRETQYF
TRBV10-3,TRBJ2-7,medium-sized,CAISDLDRKYYEQYF
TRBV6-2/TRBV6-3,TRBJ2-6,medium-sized,CASSYIRDRSSGANVLTF
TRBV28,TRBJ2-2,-,CANQEGGTGELFF
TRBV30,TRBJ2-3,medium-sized,CAWSARASTDTQYF
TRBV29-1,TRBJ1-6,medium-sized,CSVEDSGQDNSPLHF
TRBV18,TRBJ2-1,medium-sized,CASSPGLADYNEQFF
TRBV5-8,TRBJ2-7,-,CASSPRSGSSYEQYF
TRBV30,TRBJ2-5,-,CAWSGERTEGGTQYF
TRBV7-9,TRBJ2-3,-,CASSPDSSSTDTQYF
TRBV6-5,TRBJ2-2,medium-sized,CASSYALAGASTGELFF
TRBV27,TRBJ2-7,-,CASSFLSGNGEQYF
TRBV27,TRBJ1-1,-,CASSLERGGTEAFF
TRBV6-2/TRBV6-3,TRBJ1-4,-,CASSTPRGGGEKLFF
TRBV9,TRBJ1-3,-,CASSVFTGDTGNTIYF
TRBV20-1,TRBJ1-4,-,CSARVTGGNEKLFF
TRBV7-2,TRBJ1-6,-,CASSLGAGWSPLHF
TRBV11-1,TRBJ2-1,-,CASSKSPGEQFF
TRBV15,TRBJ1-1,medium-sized,CATSRDIAEAFF
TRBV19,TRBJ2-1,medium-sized,CASGRQAGSYNEQFF
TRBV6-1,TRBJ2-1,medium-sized,CASSETSLGLRQFF
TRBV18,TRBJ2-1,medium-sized,CASSPSSYNEQFF
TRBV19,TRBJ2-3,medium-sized,CASRGGADTQYF
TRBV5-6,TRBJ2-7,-,CASSMGVGGDPYEQYF
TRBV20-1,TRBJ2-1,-,CSARDSRLAGAVGNEQFF
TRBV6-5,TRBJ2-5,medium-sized,CASSDLLPAQYF
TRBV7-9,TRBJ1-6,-,CASSHGGANNSPLHF
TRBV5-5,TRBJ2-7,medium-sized,CASSLALAAYEQYF
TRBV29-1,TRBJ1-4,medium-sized,CSAAEGGSNEKLFF
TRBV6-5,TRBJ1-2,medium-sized,CASSQDSYYFYGYTF
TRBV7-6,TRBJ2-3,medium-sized,CASSLGYGTDTQYF
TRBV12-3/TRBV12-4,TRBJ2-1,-,CASSLTSGGVSYNEQFF
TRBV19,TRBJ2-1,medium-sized,CASRPSSASSYNEQFF
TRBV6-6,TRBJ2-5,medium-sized,CASQRTSLEETQYF
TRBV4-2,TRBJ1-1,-,CASSQEGGPGRNTEAFF
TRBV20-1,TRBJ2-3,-,CSASSGRGTDTQYF
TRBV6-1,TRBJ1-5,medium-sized,CASSEATDSKPQHF
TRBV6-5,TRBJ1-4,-,CAGSSVPGGTNEKLFF
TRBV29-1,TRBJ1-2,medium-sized,CSGTGGGGYTF
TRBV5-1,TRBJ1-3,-,CASSLGISGNTIYF
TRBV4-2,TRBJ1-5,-,CASSQGGAPFANQPQHF